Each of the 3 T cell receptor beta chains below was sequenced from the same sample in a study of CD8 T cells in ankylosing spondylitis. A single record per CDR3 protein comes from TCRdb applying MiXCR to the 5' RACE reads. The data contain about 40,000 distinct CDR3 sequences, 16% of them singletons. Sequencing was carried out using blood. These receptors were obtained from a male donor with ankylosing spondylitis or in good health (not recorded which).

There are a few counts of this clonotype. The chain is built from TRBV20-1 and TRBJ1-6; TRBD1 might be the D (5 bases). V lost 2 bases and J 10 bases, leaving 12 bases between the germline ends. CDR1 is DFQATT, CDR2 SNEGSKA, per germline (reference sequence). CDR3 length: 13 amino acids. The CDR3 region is CSARKGTRSPLHF. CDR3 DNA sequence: TGCAGTGCTAGAAAGGGGACTAGGTCACCCCTCCACTTT.

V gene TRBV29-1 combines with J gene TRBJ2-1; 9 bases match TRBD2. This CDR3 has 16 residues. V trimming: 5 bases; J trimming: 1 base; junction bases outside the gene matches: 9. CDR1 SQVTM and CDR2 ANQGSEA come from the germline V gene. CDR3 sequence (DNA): TGCAGCGTTCCCACTAGCGGGCTAACTTCCTACAATGAGCAGTTCTTC. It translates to CSVPTSGLTSYNEQFF.

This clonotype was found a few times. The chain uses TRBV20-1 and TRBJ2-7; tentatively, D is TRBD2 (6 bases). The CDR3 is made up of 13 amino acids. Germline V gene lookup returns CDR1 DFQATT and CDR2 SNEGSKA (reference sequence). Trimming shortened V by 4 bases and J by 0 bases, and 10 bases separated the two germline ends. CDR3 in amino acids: CSATGGSSYEQYF. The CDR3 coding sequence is TGCAGTGCTACAGGAGGGAGCTCCTACGAGCAGTACTTC.